Here is one T cell receptor (beta chain) with its context. Uncontrolled infection, other autoimmune disease, pregnancy or lactation excluded patients. Amplification targeted TCR beta CDR3 regions from RNA transcripts. In the first-round RT-PCR of the TCR CDR3, the HTBI primer set was used. TCRdb processed the multiplex PCR reads anew with MiXCR; each CDR3 protein has one entry. The data hold hundreds of thousands of distinct CDR3 sequences, with 15% to 20% observed a single time. The sample originates from a study of T cells in Graves' hyperthyroidism and ophthalmopathy. The specimen was blood. The sequence derives from a woman aged 25 to 45 with Graves' hyperthyroidism.

This CDR3 is CASSPGTAPYQPQHF. In DNA, the CDR3 is TGTGCCAGCAGCCCCGGGACAGCCCCCTATCAGCCCCAGCATTTT. The chain uses TRBV9 and TRBJ1-5; 7 bases map to TRBD1. The V gene end was trimmed by 4 bases and the J gene end by 5 bases; junction bases not matched to a gene: 9. Germline loops: CDR1 SGDLS, CDR2 YYNGEE. The CDR3 runs 15 residues.